The clone carrying this T cell receptor beta chain appeared once. These data belong to a study of blood T cell repertoires in COVID-19. Across the whole study: The origin of the acute and convalescent COVID-19 samples was the United States, Italy and Spain. Sources were T cells, B-cell-depleted T cells, or PBMCs; the material itself was cDNA or gDNA.

V was pared by 2 bases and J by 0 bases, with 4 bases of the junction left unmatched. CDR1 is SGHTS and CDR2 is YDEGEE in the germline V gene. This CDR3 is built from 15 residues. Authors' methods: Amplification of reference gene primers was used by the study to estimate nucleated cell counts. Profiling relied on immunoSEQ multiplex PCR, and the TCRdb table lists in-frame clones only, not all of them. V, J and clone size derive from that table, while D and trimming were established from the DNA sequence. The sample shows more than 55,000 clones, 80% to 95% of them seen only once. This sequence originates from an elderly man with acute or convalescent COVID-19. The specimen sequenced was peripheral blood. The J gene is TRBJ1-1, the V gene TRBV5-8; 7 nucleotides line up with TRBD1. CDR3 nucleotide sequence: TGTGCCAGCAGCTTTACAGGGGCATTGAACACTGAAGCTTTCTTT. Amino acid sequence: CASSFTGALNTEAFF.